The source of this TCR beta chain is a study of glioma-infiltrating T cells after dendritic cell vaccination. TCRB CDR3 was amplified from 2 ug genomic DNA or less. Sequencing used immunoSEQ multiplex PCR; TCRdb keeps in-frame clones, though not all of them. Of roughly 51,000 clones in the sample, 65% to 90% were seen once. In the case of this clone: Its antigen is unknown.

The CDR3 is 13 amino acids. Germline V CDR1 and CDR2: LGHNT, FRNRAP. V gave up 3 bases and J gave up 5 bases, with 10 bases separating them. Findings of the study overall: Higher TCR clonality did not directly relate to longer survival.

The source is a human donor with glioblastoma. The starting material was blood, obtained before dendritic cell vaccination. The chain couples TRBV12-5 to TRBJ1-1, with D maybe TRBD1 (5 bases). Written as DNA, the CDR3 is TGTGCTAGTGGTTTTGGGGGGTGGACTGAAGCTTTCTTT. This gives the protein CASGFGGWTEAFF.